This is a list of T cell receptor beta chains from one sample in a study of OX40 agonist ivuxolimab in advanced cancers. Using immunoSEQ multiplex PCR, the repertoire was profiled, and TCRdb retains in-frame clones only, with some absent. The data hold about 69,000 clones, with around 91% observed a single time. Sample: CD4+ or CD8+ T cells sorted from blood, taken in a trial of the OX40 agonist ivuxolimab. The source of these receptors is an adult with an advanced solid tumor such as melanoma, head and neck, liver or kidney cancer. CDR3s include the opening cysteine and the closing phenylalanine or tryptophan. A D gene is named only where the DNA matches it firmly. Clone size is shown for a subset of rows, as once, few, many or a class of expanded clone.

v_call: TRBV18
clone_size: NA
j_call: TRBJ2-4
d_call: TRBD1
cdr3_nt: TGTGCCAGCTCACCGGAATACGGACAGGGGGTAGCCAAAAACATTCAGTACTTC
cdr3_aa: CASSPEYGQGVAKNIQYF

v_call: TRBV27
clone_size: NA
j_call: TRBJ1-1
d_call: NA
cdr3_nt: TGTGCCAGCAGTCCACTCTCAGGGGAAGCTGAAGCTTTCTTT
cdr3_aa: CASSPLSGEAEAFF

v_call: TRBV27
clone_size: NA
j_call: TRBJ1-5
d_call: NA
cdr3_nt: TGTGCCAGCAGTCCCCGAAGACCCAATCAGCCCCAGCATTTT
cdr3_aa: CASSPRRPNQPQHF

v_call: TRBV29-1
clone_size: NA
j_call: TRBJ1-1
d_call: TRBD1
cdr3_nt: TGCAGCGTTCTGACAGGGTACCCTGAAGCTTTCTTT
cdr3_aa: CSVLTGYPEAFF

v_call: TRBV11-2
clone_size: NA
j_call: TRBJ2-3
d_call: NA
cdr3_nt: TGTGCCAGCAGCTTCTCACAGGGTACGGGGAGCACAGATACGCAGTATTTT
cdr3_aa: CASSFSQGTGSTDTQYF

v_call: TRBV5-8
clone_size: NA
j_call: TRBJ2-3
d_call: TRBD2
cdr3_nt: TGTGCCAGCAGCAACCAGCGGGAGCCGGGAGATACGCAGTATTTT
cdr3_aa: CASSNQREPGDTQYF

v_call: TRBV28
clone_size: once
j_call: TRBJ1-3
d_call: TRBD1
cdr3_nt: TGTGCCAGCAGTTTTCCGTGGGACAGGTTCTCTGGAAACACCATATATTTT
cdr3_aa: CASSFPWDRFSGNTIYF

v_call: TRBV9
clone_size: NA
j_call: TRBJ2-7
d_call: TRBD1
cdr3_nt: TGTGCCAGCAGCGTCACAGGGGTAGGGTCCTACGAGCAGTACTTC
cdr3_aa: CASSVTGVGSYEQYF

v_call: TRBV5-8
clone_size: NA
j_call: TRBJ1-1
d_call: NA
cdr3_nt: TGTGCCAGCAGCCCCAATTTTGAAGCTTTCTTT
cdr3_aa: CASSPNFEAFF

v_call: TRBV4-1
clone_size: NA
j_call: TRBJ1-2
d_call: NA
cdr3_nt: TGCGCCAGCAGCCAAGATAAGGGACTTGGCTACACCTTC
cdr3_aa: CASSQDKGLGYTF

v_call: TRBV27
clone_size: NA
j_call: TRBJ2-1
d_call: TRBD2
cdr3_nt: TGTGCCAGCATTCCCCTGGGGAGCGGGGGCTACAATGAGCAGTTCTTC
cdr3_aa: CASIPLGSGGYNEQFF

v_call: TRBV5-4
clone_size: NA
j_call: TRBJ1-2
d_call: NA
cdr3_nt: TGTGCCAGCAGCTTGCCCTCCTCTGGATATGGCTACACCTTC
cdr3_aa: CASSLPSSGYGYTF

v_call: TRBV15
clone_size: once
j_call: TRBJ1-1
d_call: NA
cdr3_nt: TGTGCCACCAGCAGAGAATGGAACACTGAAGCTTTCTTT
cdr3_aa: CATSREWNTEAFF

v_call: TRBV2
clone_size: NA
j_call: TRBJ2-2
d_call: TRBD1
cdr3_nt: TGTGCCAGCAGTGTTTCAGGACAGGGTTTCACCGGGGAGCTGTTTTTT
cdr3_aa: CASSVSGQGFTGELFF

v_call: TRBV7-2
clone_size: NA
j_call: TRBJ1-2
d_call: NA
cdr3_nt: TGTGCCAGCAGCTTAGGATCTTATGGCTACACCTTC
cdr3_aa: CASSLGSYGYTF

v_call: TRBV7-3
clone_size: NA
j_call: TRBJ2-1
d_call: TRBD2
cdr3_nt: TGTGCCAGCAGCTTAAACTTAGCGGGGGCCTACAATGAGCAGTTCTTC
cdr3_aa: CASSLNLAGAYNEQFF

v_call: TRBV10-3
clone_size: NA
j_call: TRBJ2-7
d_call: TRBD1
cdr3_nt: TGTGCCATCAGTGTGGACAGGGGTTCCTACGAGCAGTACTTC
cdr3_aa: CAISVDRGSYEQYF

v_call: TRBV15
clone_size: NA
j_call: TRBJ1-2
d_call: NA
cdr3_nt: TGTGCCACCAGCAGAGTGGGTACAGGAGATACCAACTATGGCTACACCTTC
cdr3_aa: CATSRVGTGDTNYGYTF

v_call: TRBV27
clone_size: few
j_call: TRBJ1-1
d_call: NA
cdr3_nt: TGTGCCAGCCGCGCAGGACGGAACACTGAAGCTTTCTTT
cdr3_aa: CASRAGRNTEAFF

v_call: TRBV19
clone_size: NA
j_call: TRBJ2-4
d_call: TRBD2
cdr3_nt: TGTGCCAGTAGTACTGGGACTAGGGGAGCCAAAAACATTCAGTACTTC
cdr3_aa: CASSTGTRGAKNIQYF

v_call: TRBV27
clone_size: NA
j_call: TRBJ1-5
d_call: TRBD1
cdr3_nt: TGTGCCAGCACCCTACAGGGGGGAAATCAGCCCCAGCATTTT
cdr3_aa: CASTLQGGNQPQHF

v_call: TRBV5-1
clone_size: NA
j_call: TRBJ1-1
d_call: NA
cdr3_nt: TGCGCCAGCAGCCTGGTCGGCGGCGCGGGCACTGAAGCTTTCTTT
cdr3_aa: CASSLVGGAGTEAFF

v_call: TRBV7-3
clone_size: NA
j_call: TRBJ1-1
d_call: NA
cdr3_nt: TGTGCCAGCAGCTTAACAGGGAACACTGAAGCTTTCTTT
cdr3_aa: CASSLTGNTEAFF

v_call: TRBV5-5
clone_size: NA
j_call: TRBJ1-2
d_call: TRBD1
cdr3_nt: TGTGCCAGCAGCTTGCTGACAGGGGGAGGATATGGCTACACCTTC
cdr3_aa: CASSLLTGGGYGYTF

v_call: TRBV5-5
clone_size: NA
j_call: TRBJ1-5
d_call: NA
cdr3_nt: TGTGCCAGCAGCTCCGACAGTTACGATCAGCCCCAGCATTTT
cdr3_aa: CASSSDSYDQPQHF

v_call: TRBV10-3
clone_size: NA
j_call: TRBJ1-1
d_call: NA
cdr3_nt: TGTGCCACCAACGTACAGGGAGAAGCTTTCTTT
cdr3_aa: CATNVQGEAFF

v_call: TRBV6-5
clone_size: NA
j_call: TRBJ2-5
d_call: NA
cdr3_nt: TGTGCCAGCAGTTACTCGACCGGGGGCGGTGAGACCCAGTACTTC
cdr3_aa: CASSYSTGGGETQYF

v_call: TRBV4-1
clone_size: few
j_call: TRBJ1-1
d_call: NA
cdr3_nt: TGCGCCAGCAGCCAAGAGGTGAACACTGAAGCTTTCTTT
cdr3_aa: CASSQEVNTEAFF

v_call: TRBV5-1
clone_size: NA
j_call: TRBJ1-1
d_call: TRBD1
cdr3_nt: TGCGCCAGCAGCAACTTGCCGGGACAGGACATGAACACTGAAGCTTTCTTT
cdr3_aa: CASSNLPGQDMNTEAFF

v_call: TRBV11-3
clone_size: NA
j_call: TRBJ2-7
d_call: TRBD1
cdr3_nt: TGTGCCAGCAGCCCCGGGACAGCCTACGAGCAGTACTTC
cdr3_aa: CASSPGTAYEQYF

v_call: TRBV27
clone_size: NA
j_call: TRBJ1-1
d_call: NA
cdr3_nt: TGTGCCAGCAGTTTCGGACAGAACACTGAAGCTTTCTTT
cdr3_aa: CASSFGQNTEAFF